This T cell receptor beta chain was found in a study of beta chain features in type 1 diabetes. General study points: For Type 1 diabetes patients, all four CD4+ subsets carried TCRB CDR3s that were moderately but significantly shorter. Researchers could not determine here whether HLA type influences TCRB rearrangement.

Trimming removed 4 bases from V and 1 base from J, with 9 bases in between. Germline loops: CDR1 SGDLS, CDR2 YYNGEE. CDR3 size: 14 residues. Only one heparinised blood draw was taken per donor, and its volume averaged about 116 mL. As regards this clone: The antigen is unknown.

Expressed TCRB transcripts were sequenced because the isolated RNA had all been reverse transcribed beforehand. The average output of naive, central memory and regulatory T cell samples was approximately 3.8 million reads. Profiled with immunoSEQ multiplex PCR; TCRdb holds only in-frame clones, not every one. The sample holds more than 300,000 clones, 9.3% seen once. This chain joins TRBV9 and TRBJ1-5; D remains unclear. This receptor was identified in a man aged 25-40 years with type 1 diabetes. The sequenced material came from central memory CD4+ T cells from blood. CDR3 sequence reads: CASSRGDSNQPQHF. DNA of the CDR3: TGTGCCAGCAGCAGAGGCGACAGCAATCAGCCCCAGCATTTT.